Below, 8 T cell receptor beta chains from the same sample are listed, as sequenced in a study of cytomegalovirus exposure and HLA in healthy donors (dated by TCRdb to 2016 to 2017). Libraries were made using the immunoSEQ multiplex PCR assay. For the multiplex PCR, a mixture combining 60 forward primers for TCR Vbeta segments and 13 reverse primers for TCR Jbeta segments was used. Drawn from immuneACCESS, this table holds only the in-frame rearrangements with V and J called that TCRdb kept. Clones are partly lost; checked studies trace under half to an unresolved V gene and leave the rest unexplained. For this sample there are 120,000 or so clones; about four fifths appear just once. The leading ten clones occupy more than 3.5% of the sample. Sequenced sample: PBMCs. These receptors were obtained from a woman aged 40 to 49 in good health and CMV-seropositive.

The chain carries TRBV5-1 and TRBJ1-3, with 10 positions matching TRBD1. Germline CDR1 reads SGHRS; CDR2 reads YFSETQ. This CDR3 is 16 amino acids long. With 2 bases clipped from V and 2 bases from J, the junction kept 4 bases outside the gene matches. CDR3 nucleotide sequence: TGCGCCAGCAGCTTACCAGGACAGGGGGCTGGAAACACCATATATTTT. Translated, it gives CASSLPGQGAGNTIYF.

The rearrangement links TRBV6-1 to TRBJ2-7, with TRBD1 matching 8 bases. Germline CDR1 and CDR2: MNHNS and SASEGT. The CDR3 totals 14 residues. V trimming: 6 bases; J trimming: 3 bases; junction bases outside the gene matches: 7. In nucleotides, the CDR3 is TGTGCCAGCAGGTTGACAGGGGATAGCTACGAGCAGTACTTC. Amino acid sequence: CASRLTGDSYEQYF.

The genes are TRBV9 and TRBJ1-5; the D is unclear. The CDR3 is 13 residues long. Germline V gene sequence: CDR1 SGDLS, CDR2 YYNGEE. V was trimmed by 4 bases and J by 2 bases, leaving 7 bases between them. The CDR3 region is CASSLVGNQPQHF. The CDR3 coding sequence is TGTGCCAGCAGCTTGGTAGGCAATCAGCCCCAGCATTTT.

Note on this clone: The junction and the germline gene differ at one end; a read error may be behind it. This chain uses TRBV7-7 with TRBJ1-3; D uncertain. This CDR3 comprises 14 residues. Germline V CDR1 and CDR2: SSHAT, FNYEAQ (reference sequence). CDR3 amino acids: CASSAGRTGNTIYF. The CDR3 nucleotides are TGTGCTAGCAGCGCCGGGAGAACAGGAAACACCATATATTTT. The whole variable domain, filled in from reference TRBV7-7 and TRBJ1-3, reads GAGVSQSPRYKVTKRGQDVTLRCDPISSHATLYWYQQALGQGPEFLTYFNYEAQPDKSGLPSDRFSAERPEGSISTLTIQRTEQRDSAMYRCASSAGRTGNTIYFGEGSWLTVV.

This clone was found a few times. CDR3 sequence: CASSPRLAGSNEQFF. CDR3 DNA sequence: TGTGCCAGCTCACCGCGACTAGCGGGATCCAATGAGCAGTTCTTC. The rearrangement joins TRBV18 to TRBJ2-1, with 11 bases that match TRBD2. Trimming removed 3 bases from V and 6 bases from J; junction bases left unmatched: 4. Germline V gene sequence: CDR1 KGHSH, CDR2 LQKENI. The CDR3 is 15 amino acids.

The V call is TRBV11-3, the J call TRBJ1-3; TRBD1 might be the D (6 bases). This CDR3 is 15 amino acids long. CDR1 and CDR2 (germline): SGHNT, YENEEA. With 5 bases removed from V and 0 bases from J, the gap between germline ends came to 11 bases. This chain's CDR3 is CASSPRTASGNTIYF. CDR3 DNA: TGTGCCAGCAGCCCCCGGACAGCCTCTGGAAACACCATATATTTT.

A few counts support this clone. The V and J genes are TRBV4-2 and TRBJ2-7; 13 bases line up with TRBD2. V shed 0 bases, J shed 6 bases, and the junction held 5 bases outside the gene matches. Germline CDR1 reads LGHNA; CDR2 reads YNFKEQ. The CDR3 runs to 16 residues. The CDR3 nucleotides read TGTGCCAGCAGCCAAGATACTAGCGGGAGGGCCGGCGAGCAGTACTTC. This translates into CASSQDTSGRAGEQYF.

V gene TRBV4-3 combines with J gene TRBJ2-3; weak D call: TRBD2 (7 bases). The CDR3 contains 16 residues. V lost 3 bases and J 3 bases, leaving 16 bases between the germline ends. The V gene's germline CDR1 is LGHNA and CDR2 YSLEER. CDR3 nucleotide sequence: TGCGCCAGCAGCCAGGACAGCGGGATGTTGACAGATACGCAGTATTTT. This codes for CASSQDSGMLTDTQYF.